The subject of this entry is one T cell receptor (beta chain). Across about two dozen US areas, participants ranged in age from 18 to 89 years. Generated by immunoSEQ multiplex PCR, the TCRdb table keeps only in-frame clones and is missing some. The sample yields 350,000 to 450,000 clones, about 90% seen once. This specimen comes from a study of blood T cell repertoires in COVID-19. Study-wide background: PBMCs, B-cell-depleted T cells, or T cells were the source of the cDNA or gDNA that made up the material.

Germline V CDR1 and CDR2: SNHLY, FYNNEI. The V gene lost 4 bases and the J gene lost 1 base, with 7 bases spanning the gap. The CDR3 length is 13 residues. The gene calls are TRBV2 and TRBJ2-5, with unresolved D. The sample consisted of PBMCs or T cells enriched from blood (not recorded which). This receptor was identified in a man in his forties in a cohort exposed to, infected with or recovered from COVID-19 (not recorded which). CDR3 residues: CASSGTVQETQYF. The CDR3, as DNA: TGTGCCAGCAGTGGAACGGTCCAAGAGACCCAGTACTTC. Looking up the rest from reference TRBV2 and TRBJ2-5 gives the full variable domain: EPEVTQTPSHQVTQMGQEVILRCVPISNHLYFYWYRQILGQKVEFLVSFYNNEISEKSEIFDDQFSVERPDGSNFTLKIRSTKLEDSAMYFCASSGTVQETQYFGPGTRLLVL.